Listed below are T cell receptor beta chains from one sample, sequenced in a study of blood T cell repertoires in COVID-19. Measured with immunoSEQ multiplex PCR; TCRdb has only the in-frame clones, and not every one. The sample includes about 74,000 clones, 70% to 75% seen only once; the top ten take roughly 21%. Sequencing was performed on peripheral blood. These receptor sequences come from a man aged 65 to 79 with acute or convalescent COVID-19. CDR3s include the opening cysteine and the closing phenylalanine or tryptophan. The D gene is left open where the match is weak. Part of the rows lack a size; the others show once, few, many or a class for expanded clones.

clone size,D gene,V gene,J gene,CDR3 length,CDR3 protein,CDR3 DNA
NA,TRBD2,TRBV28,TRBJ2-3,22,CASSLLGRRTSGRPISTDTQYF,TGTGCCAGCAGTTTACTGGGGCGCCGGACTAGCGGGAGGCCCATTAGCACAGATACGCAGTATTTT
few,NA,TRBV4-3,TRBJ1-2,16,CASSQALLGGADGYTF,TGCGCCAGCAGCCAAGCCCTACTGGGGGGGGCTGATGGCTACACCTTC
NA,NA,TRBV28,TRBJ2-4,13,CASSEGLKNIQYF,TGTGCCAGCAGCGAGGGACTGAAAAACATTCAGTACTTC
NA,TRBD2,TRBV6-2/TRBV6-3,TRBJ2-2,19,CASSYPLSPASGGDRELFF,TGTGCCAGCAGTTACCCCCTTTCACCCGCTAGCGGGGGGGACCGGGAGCTGTTTTTT
NA,NA,TRBV11-3,TRBJ2-1,15,CASSLGGWAYNEQFF,TGTGCCAGCAGCTTAGGAGGGTGGGCCTACAATGAGCAGTTCTTC
NA,TRBD1,TRBV28,TRBJ1-5,15,CASSLPDRGHQPQHF,TGTGCCAGCAGTTTACCTGACAGGGGGCATCAGCCCCAGCATTTT
NA,NA,TRBV7-9,TRBJ1-6,15,CASSWGGRANSPLHF,TGTGCCAGCAGCTGGGGCGGCAGGGCCAATTCACCCCTCCACTTT
NA,NA,TRBV7-9,TRBJ1-1,16,CASSWGGRGLDTEAFF,TGTGCCAGCAGTTGGGGCGGCCGTGGGTTGGACACTGAAGCTTTCTTT
NA,NA,TRBV27,TRBJ2-1,11,CASSFRSEQFF,TGTGCCAGCAGTTTCCGCAGTGAGCAGTTCTTC
NA,NA,TRBV1,TRBJ1-4,15,CTSSQVRQRGEKLFF,TGCACCAGCAGCCAAGTTAGACAAAGGGGTGAAAAACTGTTTTTT
NA,NA,TRBV24-1,TRBJ1-2,14,CATSDGPHSSGYTF,TGTGCCACCAGTGATGGTCCCCACTCTAGCGGCTACACCTTC
NA,TRBD1,TRBV5-4,TRBJ2-1,14,CASSSGGQGSEQFF,TGTGCCAGCAGCTCCGGAGGACAGGGGAGTGAGCAGTTCTTC
NA,TRBD1,TRBV9,TRBJ1-4,15,CASSFTGGANEKLFF,TGTGCCAGCAGCTTTACAGGGGGCGCGAATGAAAAACTGTTTTTT
NA,NA,TRBV20-1,TRBJ2-5,12,CSASGPGETQYF,TGCAGTGCTAGTGGACCGGGGGAGACCCAGTACTTC
NA,TRBD1,TRBV27,TRBJ1-1,16,CASSLQGQGMNTEAFF,TGTGCCAGCAGTTTGCAGGGACAGGGTATGAACACTGAAGCTTTCTTT
few,NA,TRBV16,TRBJ2-1,15,CASSQSLSSYNEQFF,TGTGCCAGCAGCCAATCCCTGTCCTCCTACAATGAGCAGTTCTTC
NA,TRBD1,TRBV29-1,TRBJ2-7,14,CSVTGTGDYYEQYF,TGCAGCGTGACCGGGACAGGGGATTACTACGAGCAGTACTTC
few,NA,TRBV3-1/TRBV3-2,TRBJ1-5,16,CASSQEPGGSNQPQHF,TGTGCCAGCAGCCAAGAGCCCGGGGGTAGCAATCAGCCCCAGCATTTT
NA,TRBD1,TRBV10-3,TRBJ2-6,17,CAISAGTGYSGANVLTF,TGTGCCATCAGTGCCGGGACAGGGTATTCTGGGGCCAACGTCCTGACTTTC
NA,TRBD2,TRBV7-9,TRBJ2-5,16,CASSLSGLSGGETQYF,TGTGCCAGCAGCTTATCGGGTCTCTCGGGGGGAGAGACCCAGTACTTC
NA,TRBD1,TRBV10-3,TRBJ2-7,12,CARRTGRHEQYF,TGTGCCAGGCGGACAGGGAGACACGAGCAGTACTTC
NA,NA,TRBV14,TRBJ2-4,14,CASSQDLGGNIQYF,TGTGCCAGCAGCCAAGACTTGGGGGGAAACATTCAGTACTTC
NA,TRBD1,TRBV7-6,TRBJ2-5,16,CASSILGTAPKETQYF,TGTGCCAGCAGCATCCTCGGGACAGCCCCGAAAGAGACCCAGTACTTC
NA,TRBD1,TRBV7-8,TRBJ1-4,14,CASSLAGQGGKLFF,TGTGCCAGCAGCTTAGCGGGACAGGGGGGAAAACTGTTTTTT
NA,NA,TRBV7-8,TRBJ2-7,16,CASSPPLPPSGYEQYF,TGTGCCAGCAGCCCACCCCTACCTCCCTCGGGTTACGAGCAGTACTTC
once,NA,TRBV6-6,TRBJ1-6,11,CASSYQSPLHF,TGTGCCAGCAGTTATCAATCACCCCTCCACTTT
NA,TRBD2,TRBV7-3,TRBJ2-5,16,CASSSRPPGGQETQYF,TGTGCCAGCAGCTCCCGCCCCCCGGGAGGGCAAGAGACCCAGTACTTC
NA,TRBD1,TRBV6-1,TRBJ2-7,15,CASSEWTGDIYEQYF,TGTGCCAGCAGTGAATGGACAGGGGACATCTACGAGCAGTACTTC
few,NA,TRBV10-3,TRBJ1-1,12,CAITSGMTEAFF,TGTGCCATCACATCAGGGATGACTGAAGCTTTCTTT
NA,TRBD1,TRBV9,TRBJ1-2,12,CASSVVKAGGAF,TGTGCCAGCAGCGTAGTGAAGGCAGGGGGAGCCTTC
NA,NA,TRBV28,TRBJ1-5,15,CASSLGGSGNQPQHF,TGTGCCAGCAGTTTGGGGGGATCGGGCAATCAGCCCCAGCATTTT
few,NA,TRBV11-2,TRBJ1-6,14,CASTSRRENSPLHF,TGTGCCAGCACGTCACGACGGGAGAATTCACCCCTCCACTTT
once,NA,TRBV11-2,TRBJ2-1,13,CASSLAGGAEQFF,TGTGCCAGCAGCTTAGCCGGCGGGGCTGAGCAGTTCTTC
NA,TRBD2,TRBV10-3,TRBJ2-2,14,CAIPTSANTGELFF,TGTGCCATCCCGACTAGCGCGAACACCGGGGAGCTGTTTTTT
once,NA,TRBV7-3,TRBJ1-1,14,CASSLGSSNTEAFF,TGTGCCAGCAGCTTAGGCTCTTCGAACACTGAAGCTTTCTTT
NA,NA,TRBV7-9,TRBJ2-3,13,CAGGSGYTDTQYF,TGTGCCGGGGGTAGCGGATACACAGATACGCAGTATTTT
NA,TRBD1,TRBV7-7,TRBJ1-4,14,CASSSGQQNEKLFF,TGTGCTAGCAGCTCGGGACAGCAGAATGAAAAACTGTTTTTT
NA,NA,TRBV7-9,TRBJ1-6,15,CASSLARGHLGPLHF,TGTGCCAGCAGCTTAGCGCGTGGGCACCTCGGACCCCTCCACTTT